This T cell receptor (beta chain) stems from a study of blood T cells in healthy people across ages. Findings and caveats of the study: Any conclusive comparison of naive versus antigen-experienced cells was prevented by using unsorted PBMCs.

A word on this clonotype: The antigen is unknown.

The CDR3 contains 15 residues. V was cut by 7 bases and J by 1 base, with 17 bases left in between. Per germline, CDR1 MDHEN and CDR2 SYDVKM. In terms of origin and age, donors were healthy Caucasian individuals from Russia aged 6 to 90. Primers used in a second PCR of about 7 to 12 cycles were a sample-barcoded 5' primer and a J-beta primer mix. Each cDNA molecule, via a template-switch adaptor with 12 random nucleotides, was tagged. TCRdb analysed the 5' RACE reads with MiXCR anew, one entry per CDR3 protein. In the table there are under 2 million distinct CDR3 sequences, roughly 32% of which are singletons.

Material for sequencing was blood. The TCR originated in a woman aged 25 to 39 in good health. The V call is TRBV28, the J call TRBJ2-7, with TRBD2 as a possible D gene (5 bases). CDR3 nucleotide sequence: TGTGCCAGCATAAGGAGTGGGAGCAATTCCTACGAGCAGTACTTC. Protein: CASIRSGSNSYEQYF.